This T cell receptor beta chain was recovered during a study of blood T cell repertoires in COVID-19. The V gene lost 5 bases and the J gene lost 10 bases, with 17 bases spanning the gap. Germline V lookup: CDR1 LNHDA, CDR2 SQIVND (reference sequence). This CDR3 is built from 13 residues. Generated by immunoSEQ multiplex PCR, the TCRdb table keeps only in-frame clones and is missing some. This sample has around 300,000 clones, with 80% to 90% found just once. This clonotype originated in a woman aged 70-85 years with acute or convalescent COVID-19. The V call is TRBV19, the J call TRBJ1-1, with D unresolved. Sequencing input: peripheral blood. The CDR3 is CASSRHGIGSAFF. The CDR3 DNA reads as TGTGCCAGTAGTCGACACGGAATAGGTTCAGCTTTCTTT.